These T cell receptor beta chains were read from a single sample in a study of post-analysis software for immune sequencing data. TCRdb independently ran MiXCR on the PCR reads; one entry per CDR3 protein. Counted here are around 700,000 distinct CDR3 sequences, around 60% occurring once; the ten biggest clones make up roughly 10%. Source material: blood. These receptors were collected from a girl aged 2 to 9 with multiple sclerosis. The CDR3 runs from the conserved cysteine through the conserved F or W. The order of the fields is clone size, J gene, V gene, D gene, CDR3 DNA, CDR3 protein. D genes are given only for firm matches. Clone sizes are given selectively: once, few, many, or a class where the clone is expanded.

clone size: few; J gene: TRBJ2-1; V gene: TRBV6-5; D gene: TRBD2; CDR3 DNA: TGTGCCAGCAGTTACTCGGGACTAACCTACAATGAGCAGTTCTTC; CDR3 protein: CASSYSGLTYNEQFF
clone size: few; J gene: TRBJ1-4; V gene: TRBV6-1; D gene: TRBD1; CDR3 DNA: TGTGCCAGCAGTGAATGGGACAGACCAACTAATGAAAAACTGTTTTTT; CDR3 protein: CASSEWDRPTNEKLFF
clone size: few; J gene: TRBJ2-5; V gene: TRBV7-2; D gene: TRBD2; CDR3 DNA: TGTGCCGGCAGCCCGGTACGGGGGGGCCAAGAGACCCAGTACTTC; CDR3 protein: CAGSPVRGGQETQYF
clone size: once; J gene: TRBJ2-5; V gene: TRBV5-1; D gene: TRBD1; CDR3 DNA: TGCGCCAGCAGCTTGATGGGACAGGGTATGGAGACCCAGTACTTC; CDR3 protein: CASSLMGQGMETQYF
clone size: .; J gene: TRBJ2-3; V gene: TRBV6-2/TRBV6-3; D gene: TRBD1; CDR3 DNA: TGTGCCAGCAGAGGGACAGGACTCACAGATACGCAGTATTTT; CDR3 protein: CASRGTGLTDTQYF
clone size: .; J gene: TRBJ1-6; V gene: TRBV7-2; D gene: .; CDR3 DNA: TGTGCCAGCAACAAGGTCAATTCACCCCTCCACTTT; CDR3 protein: CASNKVNSPLHF
clone size: once; J gene: TRBJ1-2; V gene: TRBV5-1; D gene: .; CDR3 DNA: TGCGCCAGCAGCTTGCCCCCTCGGACCGGCTACTATGGCTACACCTTC; CDR3 protein: CASSLPPRTGYYGYTF
clone size: .; J gene: TRBJ2-7; V gene: TRBV14; D gene: TRBD2; CDR3 DNA: TGTGCCAGCAGCCCCCGCGGTAGCGGGGCGACCTACGAGCAGTACTTC; CDR3 protein: CASSPRGSGATYEQYF
clone size: few; J gene: TRBJ2-3; V gene: TRBV10-3; D gene: .; CDR3 DNA: TGTGCCATCAGTGAAGTGAGACAGCCTCTAAGCACAGATACGCAGTATTTT; CDR3 protein: CAISEVRQPLSTDTQYF
clone size: .; J gene: TRBJ2-5; V gene: TRBV7-3; D gene: .; CDR3 DNA: TGTGCCAGCAGCTTAGTGCCCCTAGAGACCCAGTACTTC; CDR3 protein: CASSLVPLETQYF
clone size: .; J gene: TRBJ2-1; V gene: TRBV6-5; D gene: TRBD2; CDR3 DNA: TGTGCCAGCAGCCCACTAGCGGGAGAACTGGATGAGCAGTTCTTC; CDR3 protein: CASSPLAGELDEQFF
clone size: .; J gene: TRBJ2-3; V gene: TRBV6-4; D gene: .; CDR3 DNA: TGTGCCAGCAGTGCCTCCCTAGATACGCAGTATTTT; CDR3 protein: CASSASLDTQYF
clone size: .; J gene: TRBJ2-3; V gene: TRBV7-2; D gene: TRBD2; CDR3 DNA: TGTGCCAGCAGCACTAGCGGAAAGTCTCAGTATTTT; CDR3 protein: CASSTSGKSQYF
clone size: .; J gene: TRBJ2-7; V gene: TRBV24-1; D gene: TRBD1; CDR3 DNA: TGTGCCACCCGCACACCCGGGACAGGGGTATCGGGGGAGCAGTACTTC; CDR3 protein: CATRTPGTGVSGEQYF
clone size: .; J gene: TRBJ2-5; V gene: TRBV20-1; D gene: .; CDR3 DNA: TGCAGTGCTAGAGTGGGGACCCAGTACTTC; CDR3 protein: CSARVGTQYF
clone size: once; J gene: TRBJ2-1; V gene: TRBV20-1; D gene: TRBD2; CDR3 DNA: TGCAGTGCCTTAGCGGGAGTGGGATACAATGAGCAGTTCTTC; CDR3 protein: CSALAGVGYNEQFF